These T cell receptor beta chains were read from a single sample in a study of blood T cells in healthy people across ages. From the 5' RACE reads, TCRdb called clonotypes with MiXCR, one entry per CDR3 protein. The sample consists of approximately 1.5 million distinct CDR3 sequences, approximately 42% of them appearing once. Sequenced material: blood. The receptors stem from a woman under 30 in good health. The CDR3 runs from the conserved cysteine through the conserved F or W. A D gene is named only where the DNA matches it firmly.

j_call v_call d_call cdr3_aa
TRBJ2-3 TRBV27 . CASSFVKETTRTDTQYF
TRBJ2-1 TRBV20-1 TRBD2 CSAPGLAGVHNEQFF
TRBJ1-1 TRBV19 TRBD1 CASSPLPGTDVAEAFF
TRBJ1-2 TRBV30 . CAFTPGTAYGYTF
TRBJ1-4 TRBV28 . CASSPPVATNEKLFF
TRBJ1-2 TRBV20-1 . CSAYSGSNYGYTF
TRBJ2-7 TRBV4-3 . CASSQDVRALSYEQYF
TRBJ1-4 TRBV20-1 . CSAGLVGGRREKLFF
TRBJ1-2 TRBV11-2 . CASSLVGGVNGYTF
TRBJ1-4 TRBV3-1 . CASSFRLYLESGELFF
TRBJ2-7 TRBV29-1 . CSVTVGRSRTYEQYF
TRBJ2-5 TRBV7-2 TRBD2 CASSSIGTSLREQYF
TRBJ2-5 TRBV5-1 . CASSNGVDPGTQYF
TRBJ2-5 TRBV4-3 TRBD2 CASSHPTAGYNEQYF
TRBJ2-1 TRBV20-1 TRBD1 CSARIPTGFNNEQFF
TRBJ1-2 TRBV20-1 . CSARDTRGAYGYTF
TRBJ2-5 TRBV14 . CASSQVYQETQYF
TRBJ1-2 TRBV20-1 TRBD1 CSAREGQNGYGYTF
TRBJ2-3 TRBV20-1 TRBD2 CSARPLKPSRTSGGNTDTQYF
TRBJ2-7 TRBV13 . CASSCATEQYF
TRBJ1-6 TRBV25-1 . CASSPPAAHNSPLHF
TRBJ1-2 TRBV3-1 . CASSLPTAGYTF
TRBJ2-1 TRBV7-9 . CASLRILGRGDEQFF
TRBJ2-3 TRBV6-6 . CASSDAWPDTQYF
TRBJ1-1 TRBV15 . CATSRDGPASEAFF
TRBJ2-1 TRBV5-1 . CASSSRDLLYNEQFF
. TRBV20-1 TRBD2 CCASGGYEQYF
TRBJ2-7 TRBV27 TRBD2 CASSFRGLGLYEQYF
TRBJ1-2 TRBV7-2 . CASSPTGGYYGYTF
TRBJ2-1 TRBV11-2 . CASSLVVPWDEQFF
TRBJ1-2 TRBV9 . CASSASVTGNYGYTF
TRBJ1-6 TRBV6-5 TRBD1 CASSSLTGYNSPLHF
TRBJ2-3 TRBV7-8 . CASSLSYVSTDTQYF
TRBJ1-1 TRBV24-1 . CATSVDAGNTEAFF
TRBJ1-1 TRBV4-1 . CASSQGAVAEAFF
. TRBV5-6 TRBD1 CASTLPGTGSYEQYF
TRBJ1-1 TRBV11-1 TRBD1 CASKRLGTGGPEAFF
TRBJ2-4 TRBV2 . CASSPSDWGAKNIQYF
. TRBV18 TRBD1 CASSPTGTGGNIQYF
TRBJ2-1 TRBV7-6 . CASSLDQGRHEQFF
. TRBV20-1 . CSASGGTGKSSYNEQYF
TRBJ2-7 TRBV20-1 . CSARDLDQSSYEQYF
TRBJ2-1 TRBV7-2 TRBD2 CASSFGAGGYNEQFF
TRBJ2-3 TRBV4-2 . CASSQVSALTRTDTQYF
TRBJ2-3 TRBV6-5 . CASSPPDPVGEYF
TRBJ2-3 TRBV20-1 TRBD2 CSGAAGGPADTQYF
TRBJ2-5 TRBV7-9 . CASSHENQETQYF
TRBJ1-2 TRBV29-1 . CSVPNRGQGNYGYTF
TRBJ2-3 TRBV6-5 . CVSSYKGTRDTQYF
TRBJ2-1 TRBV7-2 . CASSLVSSPYNEQFF
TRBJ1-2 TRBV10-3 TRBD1 CAISRDSSNYGYTF
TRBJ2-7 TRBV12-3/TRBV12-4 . CASTPGGLEQYF
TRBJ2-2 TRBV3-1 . CASRLGSLRSGELFF
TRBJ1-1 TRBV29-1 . CSVVFGVGTEAFF
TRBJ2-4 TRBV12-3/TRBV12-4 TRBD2 CASSLPSGNIQYF
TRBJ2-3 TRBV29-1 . CSVDVNTDTQYF
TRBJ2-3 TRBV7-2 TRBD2 CASSFLAVTDTQYF
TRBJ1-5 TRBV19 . CASTGTAVERQPQHF
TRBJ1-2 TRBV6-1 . CASSQTRASGIGYGYTF
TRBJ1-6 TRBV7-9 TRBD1 CASSAQGQANSPLHF